The 17 T cell receptor beta chains below were found in one sample sequenced in a study of CD8+CD57+ T cells in acquired aplastic anemia. The study profiled TCR beta VDJ and CDR3 using genomic DNA as template. TCRdb ran MiXCR on the reads and lists one entry per CDR3 protein. The sample has under 200,000 distinct CDR3 sequences, roughly 45% seen once. Sequenced sample: sorted CD4+, CD8+, or CD8+CD57+ T cells (not recorded which) from PBMCs. Receptor source: a human donor in good health.

This clonotype has at least ten counts. The rearrangement joins TRBV2 to TRBJ2-3; 7 bases fit TRBD2. The CDR3 covers 14 residues. CDR1 and CDR2 from the germline V gene are SNHLY and FYNNEI. Losses at the gene ends were 7 bases for V and 0 bases for J; bases not matched to a gene: 4. Here the CDR3 reads CASTGLSSTDTQYF. DNA of the CDR3: TGTGCCAGCACGGGACTATCTAGCACAGATACGCAGTATTTT. Supplemented by reference TRBV2 and TRBJ2-3, the full variable domain reads EPEVTQTPSHQVTQMGQEVILRCVPISNHLYFYWYRQILGQKVEFLVSFYNNEISEKSEIFDDQFSVERPDGSNFTLKIRSTKLEDSAMYFCASTGLSSTDTQYFGPGTRLTVL.

The J gene is TRBJ1-1, the V gene TRBV24-1; D is ambiguous. Germline assignment: CDR1 KGHDR and CDR2 SFDVKD. Trimming left V 2 bases short and J 5 bases short, with 8 bases between. This CDR3 is 13 amino acids long. The CDR3 loop is CATSDSGWTEAFF. The CDR3 coding sequence is TGTGCCACCAGTGATTCCGGGTGGACTGAAGCTTTCTTT.

This clonotype was seen only a few times. This rearrangement joins TRBV6-2 or TRBV6-3 to TRBJ1-2; 9 bases fit TRBD1. Trimming removed 10 bases from V and 4 bases from J; junction bases left unmatched: 10. The germline V gene encodes CDR1 MNHEY and CDR2 SVGEGT. The CDR3 runs to 14 residues. CDR3 sequence: CATLGTGNFYGYTF. CDR3 nucleotides: TGTGCCACCTTGGGGACAGGGAATTTCTATGGCTACACCTTC.

This clonotype was detected ten times or more. The genes are TRBV25-1 and TRBJ2-7, with D possibly matching TRBD2 (7 bases). V was pared by 1 base and J by 3 bases, with 10 bases between. The CDR3 is 14 amino acids. The germline V gene encodes CDR1 MGHDK and CDR2 SYGVNS. The CDR3 DNA is TGTGCCAGCAGTGAATGGGGAGGGGGCTACGAGCAGTACTTC. This codes for CASSEWGGGYEQYF.

Worth noting for this clonotype: The missing conserved phenylalanine or tryptophan at the end of this CDR3 makes a read error likely. The J gene is TRBJ1-2, the V gene TRBV6-1, with unresolved D. The CDR3 covers 15 residues. The germline V gene encodes CDR1 MNHNS and CDR2 SASEGT. V was shortened by 3 bases and J by 4 bases, with 15 bases between the two germline ends. CDR3 DNA: TGTGCCAGCAGTGAGACGAGCGGCATCGGCTATGGCTACACCCTC. Encoded protein: CASSETSGIGYGYTL.

This clonotype has ten or more counts. This chain connects TRBV15 to TRBJ1-2; 9 positions agree with TRBD1. The CDR3 has 15 amino acids. The germline V gene encodes CDR1 LNHNV and CDR2 YYDKDF (reference sequence). V shed 5 bases and J 5 bases; nucleotides not matched to a gene: 9. CDR3 loop: CATSDRTGVLYGYTF. The CDR3 coding sequence is TGTGCCACCAGCGATCGGACAGGGGTGTTGTATGGCTACACCTTC.

Many counts were recorded for this clonotype. The rearrangement uses TRBV2 and TRBJ1-2, with a possible D match to TRBD1 (6 bases). Between the trimmed V and J ends, which lost 3 bases and 1 base, there was a span of 9 bases. This CDR3 is 14 amino acids long. In germline, CDR1 is SNHLY, CDR2 FYNNEI. The CDR3: CASSEARGNYGYTF. In DNA form, the CDR3 reads TGTGCCAGCAGTGAGGCCAGGGGTAACTATGGCTACACCTTC.

This clonotype is a singleton in its sample. At one end the junction does not follow the germline gene, possibly because of a read error. This chain uses TRBV5-4 with TRBJ1-1; D gene uncertain. The CDR3 is made up of 14 amino acids. Germline CDR1 and CDR2: SGHNT and YYREEE (reference sequence). This CDR3 reads CASGLDGMNTEAFF. In nucleotides, the CDR3 is TGTGCCAGCGGGTTGGACGGGATGAACACTGAGGCTTTCTTT.

The J gene is TRBJ2-7, the V gene TRBV20-1; no reliable D call. CDR1 is DFQATT and CDR2 is SNEGSKA in the germline V gene (reference sequence). The ends were cut back, 0 bases at V and 5 bases at J, with 11 bases in the middle. CDR3 size: 13 residues. CDR3 region: CSARDPGSDEQYF. The CDR3 bases are TGCAGTGCTAGAGATCCCGGTTCCGACGAGCAGTACTTC.

A few counts support this clonotype. The chain is built from TRBV29-1 and TRBJ2-7, with 7 bases aligning to TRBD1. The J segment lost 6 bases and the V segment lost 6 bases, leaving 17 bases of the junction unmatched. The germline gives CDR1 SQVTM, CDR2 ANQGSEA. This CDR3 has 15 amino acids. The CDR3 sequence is CSVTIRDSRTGEQYF. The CDR3 DNA reads TGCAGCGTGACCATACGGGACAGTCGAACGGGCGAGCAGTACTTC.

This clonotype was detected many times. This chain uses TRBV20-1 with TRBJ2-3; D possibly corresponds to TRBD1 (5 bases). In germline, CDR1 is DFQATT, CDR2 SNEGSKA (reference sequence). Trimming removed 5 bases at V and 3 bases at J, with 12 bases between. The CDR3 runs 13 residues. CDR3 bases: TGCAGTGCTGCACAGGTCGGAACAGATACGCAGTATTTT. It encodes CSAAQVGTDTQYF.

This clonotype was counted a single time. This chain connects TRBV7-9 to TRBJ2-7; no reliable D call. The CDR3 spans 14 residues. Trimming removed 3 bases at V and 5 bases at J, with 14 bases between. The germline V gene encodes CDR1 SEHNR and CDR2 FQNEAQ (reference sequence). The CDR3 nucleotides are TGTGCCAGCAGCTTCGAAGGGAAGCTTCACGAGCAGTACTTC. This sequence encodes CASSFEGKLHEQYF.

This clonotype was counted many times. The rearrangement uses TRBV6-5 and TRBJ1-2, with 9 positions matching TRBD1. J lost 7 bases, V lost 3 bases, and 9 bases had no gene match. The length of the CDR3 is 15 residues. From germline, CDR1 is MNHEY and CDR2 SVGAGI. CDR3 in DNA: TGTGCCAGCAGTTATTCGGGACAGGGTTTGGCTGGCTACACCTTC. Translating it yields CASSYSGQGLAGYTF.

This clonotype was detected many times. V is TRBV7-2 and J is TRBJ1-3, with D tentatively TRBD1 (5 bases). The CDR3 sequence is 13 residues long. Trimming left V 4 bases short and J 3 bases short, with 7 bases between. Germline assignment: CDR1 SGHTA and CDR2 FQGNSA. The CDR3 loop is CASSSGFGNTIYF. The CDR3 DNA is TGTGCCAGCAGCTCAGGGTTTGGAAACACCATATATTTT.

The V call is TRBV10-3, the J call TRBJ2-1; 10 positions agree with TRBD2. Germline V lookup: CDR1 ENHRY, CDR2 SYGVKD. Trimming cost V 6 bases and J 5 bases; bases outside gene matches: 4. The CDR3 is made up of 14 amino acids. The CDR3 here is CAIRASGSDNEQFF. The CDR3 DNA is TGTGCCATCAGGGCTAGCGGGAGTGACAATGAGCAGTTCTTC.

The chain carries TRBV7-2 and TRBJ2-7; D may be TRBD1 (6 bases). The length of the CDR3 is 12 residues. Deletions cut 5 bases from V and 7 bases from J, with 12 bases between. Germline loops: CDR1 SGHTA, CDR2 FQGNSA. CDR3 region: CASSAQGSEQYF. In nucleotides, the CDR3 is TGTGCCAGCAGCGCACAGGGTTCTGAGCAGTACTTC.

This chain links TRBV12-3 or TRBV12-4 with TRBJ1-6; TRBD1 aligns across 8 bases. After removal of 5 bases from V and 0 bases from J, the junction contained 6 bases not matched to a gene. The CDR3 spans 17 residues. CDR3 loop: CASSPHRGSSYNSPLHF. CDR3 coding DNA: TGTGCCAGCAGTCCCCACAGGGGGAGCTCCTATAATTCACCCCTCCACTTT.